The clone carrying this T cell receptor (beta chain) was seen a handful of times. Its antigen is undetermined. Individual cDNA molecules each received unique molecular identifiers attached to them. One entry per CDR3 protein, called by TCRdb with MiXCR from the 5' RACE reads. Of approximately 66,000 distinct CDR3 sequences listed, around 13% are singletons. This specimen comes from a study of early T cells in non-severe SARS-CoV-2 infection. Study details: Bulk RNA from unsorted whole blood was sequenced; chains were unpaired.

The study, taken as a whole, reports: VDJdb matching favored anti-spike CD8 responses, missing private and CD4 specificities.

Trimming took 2 bases from V and 5 from J, leaving 17 bases between them. Germline lookup yields CDR1 SGHTA and CDR2 FQGTGA. This CDR3 has 16 residues. The sequenced sample consisted of whole blood. The chain couples TRBV7-3 to TRBJ2-3, with D perhaps given as TRBD1 or TRBD2 (5 bases each). The origin of this receptor is an adult who was a healthcare worker with PCR-confirmed SARS-CoV-2 infection or an uninfected control (not recorded which). For the CDR3, the DNA is TGTGCCAGCAGCTTAGTAGGTCGTAGGGGACGAGATACGCAGTATTTT. As protein: CASSLVGRRGRDTQYF. The variable domain in full, completed from reference TRBV7-3 and TRBJ2-3, reads GAGVSQTPSNKVTEKGKYVELRCDPISGHTALYWYRQSLGQGPEFLIYFQGTGAADDSGLPNDRFFAVRPEGSVSTLKIQRTERGDSAVYLCASSLVGRRGRDTQYFGPGTRLTVL.